Shown below are 21 T cell receptor beta chains from a single sample sequenced in a study of OX40 agonist ivuxolimab in advanced cancers. Clones were read by immunoSEQ multiplex PCR, and TCRdb kept only the in-frame ones, dropping some. The repertoire holds tens of thousands of clones, with 84% as singletons. The specimen comprised CD4+ or CD8+ T cells sorted from blood, sampled in a trial of the OX40 agonist ivuxolimab. The receptors derive from an adult with an advanced solid tumor such as melanoma, head and neck, liver or kidney cancer.

As regards this clone: The junction differs from germline at one of its ends, possibly a read error. The rearrangement links TRBV28 to TRBJ1-5, with TRBD1 identical over 10 bases. The germline V gene has CDR1 MDHEN and CDR2 SYDVKM. The CDR3 has 18 residues. CDR3 nucleotide sequence: TGTGCCAGCAGGACGAGCGGGACAGGGGATTATAGCAATCAGCTCCAGCATTTT. It specifies CASRTSGTGDYSNQLQHF.

V gene TRBV5-4 combines with J gene TRBJ2-7, with D hard to call. V lost 5 bases and J lost 0, with 12 bases in between. The CDR3 spans 14 residues. Germline loops: CDR1 SGHNT, CDR2 YYREEE (reference sequence). In nucleotides, the CDR3 is TGTGCCAGCAGTCAGTCTTTGAGCTCCTACGAGCAGTACTTC. It specifies CASSQSLSSYEQYF.

The chain combines TRBV19 with TRBJ1-2, with D possibly being TRBD1 (6 bases). The CDR3 contains 14 residues. Germline assignment: CDR1 LNHDA and CDR2 SQIVND (reference sequence). V gave up 4 bases and J gave up 8 bases, with 17 bases separating them. The DNA for the CDR3 is TGTGCCAGTAGTACCTCGGGAGGGGGGTACGGCTACACCTTC. Its protein is CASSTSGGGYGYTF.

The chain links TRBV7-9 to TRBJ1-2, with TRBD1 matching over 11 bases. Per the germline V gene, CDR1 is SEHNR and CDR2 is FQNEAQ (reference sequence). CDR3 length equals 14 residues. Losses at the gene ends were 4 bases for V and 3 bases for J; bases not matched to a gene: 1. This CDR3 reads CASSWTGGDYGYTF. CDR3 bases: TGTGCCAGCAGCTGGACAGGGGGCGACTATGGCTACACCTTC.

The chain recombines TRBV14 with TRBJ1-1; TRBD1 matches 12 bases. The CDR3 totals 18 residues. V dropped 2 bases and J dropped 3; count of bases not matched to a gene: 10. The germline gives CDR1 SGHDN, CDR2 FVKESK. This CDR3 is CASSQSPGQGARDTEAFF. The CDR3 coding sequence is TGTGCCAGCAGCCAATCCCCGGGACAGGGGGCTCGGGACACTGAAGCTTTCTTT.

The gene calls are TRBV7-9 and TRBJ2-5; D unclear. Trimming pared 3 bases from V and 6 bases from J, leaving 17 bases between. Germline loops: CDR1 SEHNR, CDR2 FQNEAQ (reference sequence). The CDR3 extends over 15 amino acids. CDR3 coding DNA: TGTGCCAGCAGCTTTTCCGTTTCAACCGGGCAGACCCAGTACTTC. This encodes CASSFSVSTGQTQYF.

Only a few counts were recorded for this clone. This rearrangement joins TRBV28 to TRBJ2-1, with D unclear. V was pared by 6 bases and J by 0 bases, with 9 bases between. There are 14 residues in the CDR3. Germline values: CDR1 MDHEN, CDR2 SYDVKM. DNA for the CDR3: TGTGCCAGCAGACCGGAACCCTCCTACAATGAGCAGTTCTTC. Translating it yields CASRPEPSYNEQFF.

The table lists this clone with many counts. The rearrangement uses TRBV6-5 and TRBJ1-1; TRBD1 agrees at 10 bases. CDR3 length: 13 amino acids. Germline CDR1 and CDR2: MNHEY and SVGAGI. The V and J ends lost 6 bases and 4 bases, in that order; junction bases with no gene match: 2. CDR3 sequence (DNA): TGTGCCAGCAGCTGGACAGGGGGCACTGAAGCTTTCTTT. Its translation is CASSWTGGTEAFF.

This clone occurred a few times. The chain links TRBV27 to TRBJ1-1; D is unresolved. This CDR3 spans 14 amino acids. The V and J ends lost 1 base and 7 bases respectively, with 13 bases between them. Germline V gives CDR1 MNHEY, CDR2 SMNVEV (reference sequence). The chain's CDR3 is CASSLWEGANEAFF. CDR3 nucleotide sequence: TGTGCCAGCAGTTTATGGGAAGGAGCGAATGAAGCTTTCTTT.

V is TRBV19 and J is TRBJ1-1, with D uncertain. CDR3 length: 12 residues. V dropped 3 bases and J dropped 7 bases, with 9 bases sitting between them. Germline V gene sequence: CDR1 LNHDA, CDR2 SQIVND (reference sequence). In DNA form, the CDR3 reads TGTGCCAGTAGTATTGGCAGCCTTGAAGCTTTCTTT. Translated: CASSIGSLEAFF.

This rearrangement joins TRBV6-1 to TRBJ2-7, with TRBD2 matching 10 bases. The V gene end was trimmed by 2 bases and the J gene end by 0 bases; junction bases not matched to a gene: 19. The CDR3 totals 21 residues. Germline values: CDR1 MNHNS, CDR2 SASEGT. The CDR3 DNA is TGTGCCAGCAGTGAATTGTACCCTCGGACTAGCGGAGGGGGGAGCTCCTACGAGCAGTACTTC. It encodes CASSELYPRTSGGGSSYEQYF.

V gene TRBV7-2 combines with J gene TRBJ1-1; D perhaps matches TRBD1 (5 bases). V gave up 6 bases and J gave up 1 base, with 6 bases separating them. This CDR3 spans 12 amino acids. Germline loops: CDR1 SGHTA, CDR2 FQGNSA. The CDR3: CASSGGNTEAFF. DNA for the CDR3: TGTGCCAGCAGTGGGGGGAACACTGAAGCTTTCTTT.

This clone was detected only a few times. This rearrangement joins TRBV29-1 to TRBJ2-3, with D perhaps TRBD1 (5 bases). The CDR3 has 16 amino acids. The germline V and J ends were trimmed by 3 bases and 1 base, with 17 bases remaining between them. Germline-derived CDR1 and CDR2 are SQVTM and ANQGSEA. Here the CDR3 DNA reads TGCAGCGTTGAGGGGAATCAGGGATTCGGCACAGATACGCAGTATTTT. Protein product: CSVEGNQGFGTDTQYF.

This chain links TRBV4-3 with TRBJ2-3; weak D call: TRBD2 (5 bases). From germline, CDR1 is LGHNA and CDR2 YSLEER. The CDR3 length is 17 residues. V was clipped by 0 bases and J by 0 bases, with 13 bases between them. This CDR3 reads CASSQDSALDSTDTQYF. The CDR3 coding sequence is TGCGCCAGCAGCCAAGATAGCGCCCTCGACAGCACAGATACGCAGTATTTT.

This chain joins TRBV7-8 and TRBJ2-3; 7 bases are shared with TRBD2. From germline, CDR1 is SGHVS and CDR2 FQNEAQ. The V and J ends lost 5 bases and 0 bases, in that order; junction bases with no gene match: 5. This CDR3 contains 15 residues. The CDR3 here is CASSPSGASTDTQYF. In nucleotides, the CDR3 is TGTGCCAGCAGCCCCAGCGGGGCTAGCACAGATACGCAGTATTTT. The full variable domain, with the rest looked up from reference TRBV7-8 and TRBJ2-3, is GAGVSQSPRYKVAKRGQDVALRCDPISGHVSLFWYQQALGQGPEFLTYFQNEAQLDKSGLPSDRFFAERPEGSVSTLKIQRTQQEDSAVYLCASSPSGASTDTQYFGPGTRLTVL.

This clone is judged large. V is TRBV4-2 and J is TRBJ2-7; the D is unclear. V lost 0 bases and J 0 bases, leaving 15 bases between the germline ends. CDR1 LGHNA and CDR2 YNFKEQ come from the germline V gene. The CDR3 spans 17 residues. The CDR3 is CASSQEGPSESSYEQYF. Here the CDR3 DNA reads TGTGCCAGCAGCCAAGAAGGCCCTTCCGAAAGCTCCTACGAGCAGTACTTC.

V and J are TRBV7-9 and TRBJ1-1; tentatively, D is TRBD1 (6 bases). The CDR3 covers 15 residues. The V gene's germline CDR1 is SEHNR and CDR2 FQNEAQ (reference sequence). V lost 3 bases, J lost 0 bases, and 11 bases lay in between. In DNA form, the CDR3 reads TGTGCCAGCAGCTTCCGGGACACACTGAACACTGAAGCTTTCTTT. Its protein is CASSFRDTLNTEAFF.

V is TRBV4-2 and J is TRBJ2-3, with 7 bases that match TRBD2. Germline values: CDR1 LGHNA, CDR2 YNFKEQ. The CDR3 is made up of 16 amino acids. V was clipped by 4 bases and J by 2 bases; unmatched bases: 9. The CDR3 DNA reads as TGTGCCAGCAGCCCCCTGACTAGCACATACACAGATACGCAGTATTTT. Its protein is CASSPLTSTYTDTQYF.

V usage is TRBV14 and J usage is TRBJ2-7; D not certain. The CDR3 spans 13 residues. Germline loops: CDR1 SGHDN, CDR2 FVKESK. V was trimmed by 6 bases and J by 2 bases, leaving 11 bases between them. CDR3 amino acids: CASRRGTTYEQYF. Here the CDR3 DNA reads TGTGCCAGCAGACGAGGAACAACCTACGAGCAGTACTTC. Full variable domain (remainder filled in from reference TRBV14 and TRBJ2-7): EAGVTQFPSHSVIEKGQTVTLRCDPISGHDNLYWYRRVMGKEIKFLLHFVKESKQDESGMPNNRFLAERTGGTYSTLKVQPAELEDSGVYFCASRRGTTYEQYFGPGTRLTVT.

The gene calls are TRBV4-1 and TRBJ1-5, with D possibly TRBD1 on 6 matching bases. CDR1 is MGHRA and CDR2 is YSYEKL in the germline V gene. The CDR3 spans 13 residues. Trimming removed 5 bases from V and 7 bases from J, with 12 bases in between. The CDR3, as DNA: TGCGCCAGCAGCACAGGGTTATACCAGCCCCAGCATTTT. It yields the protein CASSTGLYQPQHF.

This CDR3 is CSVRLAGAEQYF. The CDR3 nucleotides read TGCAGCGTTCGTCTAGCGGGAGCCGAGCAGTACTTC. J is TRBJ2-7 and V is TRBV29-1, with 10 bases fitting TRBD2. There are 12 residues in the CDR3. From germline, CDR1 is SQVTM and CDR2 ANQGSEA. The V and J ends lost 5 bases and 6 bases, in that order; junction bases with no gene match: 4.